This T cell receptor (beta chain) was profiled in a study of shared clonotypes between healthy human individuals. Overall study: A couple of women and a few men aged 18 to 49 made up the donors. Broader study findings: Naive CD4 clonotypes were shared across several donors at 5% to 6%.

Clones were read by immunoSEQ multiplex PCR, and TCRdb kept only the in-frame ones, dropping some. The top ten clones hold about 0.35% of a sample with fewer than 1.8 million clones, around 98.5% of them seen once. A word on this clone: Its antigen is undetermined.

Source material: naive CD4+ T cells sorted from blood. Subset specified: CD45RA+ positively selected. The sequence was obtained from a man aged 25-40 years in good health.

CDR3 nucleotides: TGTGCCAGCACCCAAGCCGGGGAGCTGTTTTTT. This codes for CASTQAGELFF. The V call is TRBV6-5, the J call TRBJ2-2; D call uncertain. CDR1 is MNHEY and CDR2 is SVGAGI in the germline V gene. V lost 7 bases to trimming and J lost 6 bases, with 6 bases between them. The CDR3 is 11 residues long.